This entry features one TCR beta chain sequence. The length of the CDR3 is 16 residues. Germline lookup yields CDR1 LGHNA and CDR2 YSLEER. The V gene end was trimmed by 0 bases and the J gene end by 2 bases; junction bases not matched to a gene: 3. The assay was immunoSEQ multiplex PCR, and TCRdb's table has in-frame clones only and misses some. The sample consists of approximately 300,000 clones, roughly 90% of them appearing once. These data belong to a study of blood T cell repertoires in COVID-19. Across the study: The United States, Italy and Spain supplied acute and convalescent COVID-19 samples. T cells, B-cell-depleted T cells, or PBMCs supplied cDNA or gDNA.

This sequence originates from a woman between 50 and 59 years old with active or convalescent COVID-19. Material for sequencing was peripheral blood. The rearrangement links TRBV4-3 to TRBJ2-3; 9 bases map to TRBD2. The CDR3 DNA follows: TGCGCCAGCAGCCAAGAGGGCGGGGGGGCCACAGATACGCAGTATTTT. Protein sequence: CASSQEGGGATDTQYF.